This T cell receptor beta chain was sequenced in a study of naive and memory T cell subsets. From the second PCR step, alpha and beta chains were amplified apart. Cells stained for CD3, CD4, CD8, CD45RA and CD27 were sorted into four subsets. Two oligonucleotides, mixed equimolar, formed the beta constant-region primer covering TRBC1 and TRBC2. The ligated cDNA underwent four PCR rounds using SP2 and nested alpha and beta constant-region primers. MiXCR was run by TCRdb on the UMI-ligation and nested PCR reads, yielding one entry per CDR3 protein. The top ten clones hold around 3% of a sample with approximately 100,000 distinct CDR3 sequences, approximately 14% of them seen once. Whole-study findings and limits: Over 95% of naive TCR sequences appeared only once, unlike memory subsets. Possibly reflecting memory cells re-expressing CD45RA, a few larger clonotypes occurred in naive repertoires, especially CD8.

Worth noting for this clonotype: The antigen is undetermined.

V was pared by 0 bases and J by 9 bases, with 9 bases between. CDR3 size: 12 residues. The sequencing sample was made of naive CD8+ T cells from blood. This receptor was obtained from a human donor in good health. The V and J genes are TRBV12-3 or TRBV12-4 and TRBJ2-7; D remains unclear. This CDR3 is CASSLAGSRQYF. The CDR3, as DNA: TGTGCCAGCAGTTTAGCGGGGTCAAGGCAGTACTTC.